This TCR beta chain originates from a study of blood T cell repertoires in COVID-19. Whole-study context: PBMCs, B-cell-depleted T cells, or T cells provided the cDNA or gDNA that made up the material.

Trimming left V 1 base short and J 5 bases short, with 17 bases between. This CDR3 region has 16 residues. Looked up from germline, CDR1 is LGHNA and CDR2 is YNFKEQ. Assay used: immunoSEQ multiplex PCR; TCRdb lists only in-frame clones, some missing. The sample records about 130,000 clones, around nine tenths being singletons. This clone was seen a single time. Specimen: peripheral blood. The clonotype comes from a woman older than 75 with acute or convalescent COVID-19. The V call is TRBV4-2, the J call TRBJ2-5; possibly TRBD2 for D (7 bases). The CDR3 DNA is TGTGCCAGCAGCCAAGTTCAAGTGGGGGGGCTGGAGACCCAGTACTTC. Its protein is CASSQVQVGGLETQYF.